Here is one T cell receptor beta chain with its context. The V gene's germline CDR1 is SGHTA and CDR2 FQGNSA. The CDR3 consists of 16 residues. Trimming pared 2 bases from V and 4 bases from J, leaving 17 bases between. This entry is derived from a study of T cells in tuberculosis. Cells were sorted from thawed PBMC rested overnight and stained with GMM-loaded CD1B tetramer, viability dye and anti-CD3. CD1B tetramers were loaded with Rhodococcus equi-derived C32 glucose monomycolate. Sequencing used immunoSEQ multiplex PCR; TCRdb keeps in-frame clones, though not all of them. Here the sample spans tens of thousands of clones, just over 90% being singletons.

Sequencing was done on a sample of CD1b-GMM tetramer-negative cells sorted from PBMCs. The origin of this receptor is an adult woman with latent tuberculosis. The rearrangement links TRBV7-2 to TRBJ2-5; D is possibly TRBD1 (5 bases). This CDR3 reads CASSLNVRLTGETQYF. CDR3 bases: TGTGCCAGCAGCTTAAATGTCAGGTTAACAGGAGAGACCCAGTACTTC.